This TCR beta chain was captured in a study of CD8 T cells in ankylosing spondylitis. V gave up 0 bases and J gave up 9 bases, with 5 bases separating them. Germline V gene sequence: CDR1 SQVTM, CDR2 ANQGSEA. The CDR3 is made up of 10 amino acids. Making the TCR beta libraries involved quantitative 5'-RACE with molecular barcodes. TCRdb re-derived calls from the 5' RACE reads in MiXCR, one entry per CDR3 protein. The sample has about 160,000 distinct CDR3 sequences, roughly 10% seen once. This clonotype was counted many times. The chain has TRBV29-1 and TRBJ1-1, with unresolved D. The clonotype originates from a female donor with ankylosing spondylitis or in good health (not recorded which). Input material: blood, either unsorted or a sorted T cell fraction (not recorded which). The CDR3 reads CSVEDGKAFF. The CDR3 DNA sequence: TGCAGCGTTGAAGACGGAAAAGCTTTCTTT.